The 5 T cell receptor beta chains given below trace back to one sample, sequenced in a study of blood T cell repertoires in COVID-19. Repertoires were generated with immunoSEQ multiplex PCR, while TCRdb's copy carries only in-frame clones and drops some. The data show about 210,000 clones, 65% to 90% seen once. Sequences were obtained from peripheral blood. Receptors originate from an older woman with COVID-19, enrolled during active disease.

This sequence joins TRBV7-3 and TRBJ2-5; 9 bases are shared with TRBD1. Germline loops: CDR1 SGHTA, CDR2 FQGTGA. This CDR3 has 13 amino acids. V lost 5 bases to trimming and J lost 4 bases; unmatched junction nucleotides: 2. The CDR3 DNA sequence: TGTGCCAGCAGCCAGACAGGGGGAGAGACCCAGTACTTC. Its translation: CASSQTGGETQYF.

This chain connects TRBV5-5 to TRBJ2-7; 11 bases align to TRBD2. CDR1 and CDR2 from the germline V gene are SGHKS and YYEKEE (reference sequence). The CDR3 has 16 amino acids. J gave up 2 bases and V 4 bases, and 8 bases lay outside the gene matches. CDR3 sequence (DNA): TGTGCCAGCAGCCTCTTAGCGGGGGGGTACCCCTACGAGCAGTACTTC. It encodes CASSLLAGGYPYEQYF.

V gene TRBV11-3 combines with J gene TRBJ1-4; 7 nucleotides line up with TRBD1. V shed 5 bases and J 5 bases; nucleotides not matched to a gene: 5. This CDR3 is 14 amino acids long. The germline CDR1 and CDR2 sequences are SGHNT and YENEEA. CDR3 sequence reads: CASSETGINEKLFF. The CDR3 DNA reads as TGTGCCAGCAGCGAGACAGGGATCAATGAAAAACTGTTTTTT.

The chain is built from TRBV5-1 and TRBJ2-7, with TRBD1 identical over 7 bases. Germline assignment: CDR1 SGHRS and CDR2 YFSETQ. V lost 0 bases to trimming and J lost 0 bases; unmatched junction nucleotides: 3. The CDR3 contains 15 residues. CDR3 nucleotide sequence: TGCGCCAGCAGCTTGGGACAGGGAGACTCCTACGAGCAGTACTTC. Translating it yields CASSLGQGDSYEQYF. Variable domain in full (rest from reference TRBV5-1 and TRBJ2-7): KAGVTQTPRYLIKTRGQQVTLSCSPISGHRSVSWYQQTPGQGLQFLFEYFSETQRNKGNFPGRFSGRQFSNSRSEMNVSTLELGDSALYLCASSLGQGDSYEQYFGPGTRLTVT.

The J gene is TRBJ2-5, the V gene TRBV7-2, with D perhaps TRBD1 (5 bases). This CDR3 region has 15 residues. V gave up 1 base and J gave up 1 base, with 10 bases separating them. Per germline, CDR1 SGHTA and CDR2 FQGNSA. CDR3 residues: CASSLGAGPQETQYF. CDR3 sequence (DNA): TGTGCCAGCAGCTTAGGGGCAGGGCCCCAAGAGACCCAGTACTTC.